The present TCR beta chain was sequenced within a study of cytomegalovirus exposure and HLA in healthy donors. PCR was performed using 60 Vbeta and 13 Jbeta primers. TCRdb's copy holds only in-frame clones and misses some; the assay was immunoSEQ multiplex PCR. In the table there are about 260,000 clones, around 65% of which are singletons. Germline V CDR1 and CDR2: LNHDA, SQIVND (reference sequence). The CDR3 has 19 amino acids. J gave up 0 bases and V 5 bases, and 18 bases lay outside the gene matches. V gene TRBV19 combines with J gene TRBJ1-1; TRBD1 matches at 7 bases. The receptor comes from a female donor in good health and CMV-seronegative. Sequencing was done on a sample of PBMCs. The CDR3 DNA reads TGTGCCAGTAGTGCCCGGACAGGTCGAATCAACTATTTGAACACTGAAGCTTTCTTT. The encoded protein is CASSARTGRINYLNTEAFF.